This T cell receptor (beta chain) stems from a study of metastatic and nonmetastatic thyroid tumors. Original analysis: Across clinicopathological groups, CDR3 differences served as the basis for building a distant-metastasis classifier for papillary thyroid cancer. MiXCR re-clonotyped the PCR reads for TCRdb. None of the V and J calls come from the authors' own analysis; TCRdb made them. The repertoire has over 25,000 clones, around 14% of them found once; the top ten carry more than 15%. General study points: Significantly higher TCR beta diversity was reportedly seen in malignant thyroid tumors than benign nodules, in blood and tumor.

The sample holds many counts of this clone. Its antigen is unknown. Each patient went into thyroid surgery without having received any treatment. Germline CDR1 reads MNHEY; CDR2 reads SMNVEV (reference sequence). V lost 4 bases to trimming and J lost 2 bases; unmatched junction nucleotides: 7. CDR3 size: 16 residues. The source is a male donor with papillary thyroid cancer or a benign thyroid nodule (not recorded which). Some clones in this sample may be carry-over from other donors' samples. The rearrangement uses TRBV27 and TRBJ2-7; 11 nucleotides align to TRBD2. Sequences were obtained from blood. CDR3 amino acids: CASSWASGRLTYEQYF. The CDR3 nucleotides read TGTGCCAGCAGTTGGGCTAGCGGGAGGCTAACCTACGAGCAGTACTTC.